These 28 T cell receptor beta chains were all obtained from the same sample, sequenced in a study of post-analysis software for immune sequencing data. No antigens are known for them. Study outcomes and limitations: About five TRBV segments, including TRBV5-6, TRBV5-1 and TRBV20-1, were more frequent in patients than controls.

The TCR beta cDNA libraries contained unique molecular identifiers. Via MiXCR, TCRdb re-called the PCR reads, giving one row per CDR3 protein. The table records 650,000 to 900,000 distinct CDR3 sequences, around 42% of them present only once. The sample consisted of blood. Receptor source: a girl between 10 and 17 years old with multiple sclerosis.

The rearrangement joins TRBV29-1 to TRBJ2-5; possible D gene TRBD2, 5 bases. With 2 bases removed from V and 5 bases from J, the gap between germline ends came to 9 bases. The CDR3 totals 12 residues. Germline V gene sequence: CDR1 SQVTM, CDR2 ANQGSEA. This CDR3 is CSVEWTGETQYF. The CDR3 coding sequence is TGCAGCGTTGAATGGACGGGGGAGACCCAGTACTTC.

This clonotype occurred many times. The chain is built from TRBV3-1 and TRBJ2-6, with D unclear. The V end lost 6 bases, the J end lost 0 bases, and 9 bases lay between the germline ends. The CDR3 covers 15 residues. Germline V gives CDR1 LGHDT, CDR2 YNNKEL (reference sequence). The CDR3 loop is CASSLQPSGANVLTF. For the CDR3, the DNA is TGTGCCAGCAGTTTGCAACCCTCTGGGGCCAACGTCCTGACTTTC.

The chain uses TRBV9 and TRBJ2-7, with 8 positions matching TRBD1. The germline CDR1 and CDR2 sequences are SGDLS and YYNGEE. After removal of 0 bases from V and 6 bases from J, the junction contained 8 bases not matched to a gene. The CDR3 has 15 residues. CDR3 protein: CASSVAGTGSPEQYF. CDR3 sequence (DNA): TGTGCCAGCAGCGTAGCTGGGACAGGCAGCCCCGAGCAGTACTTC.

This clonotype was counted only a few times. Sequence at one end of the junction differs from germline and may be a read error. This chain joins TRBV9 and TRBJ2-6, with 7 bases that match TRBD1. The CDR3 covers 18 residues. Looked up from germline, CDR1 is SGDLS and CDR2 is YYNGEE. CDR3 amino acids: CASSVEGGFYSGANALTF. For the CDR3, the DNA is TGTGCCAGCAGCGTAGAAGGGGGCTTTTACTCTGGGGCCAACGCCCTGACTTTC.

This chain joins TRBV15 and TRBJ2-1, with 10 bases aligning to TRBD1. CDR1 is LNHNV, CDR2 YYDKDF, per germline (reference sequence). Trimming cost V 3 bases and J 8 bases; bases outside gene matches: 13. The CDR3 length is 17 residues. The CDR3 DNA is TGTGCCACCAGCAGGTCCGCCGGGACAGGGGACGGCCATGAGCAGTTCTTC. Protein sequence: CATSRSAGTGDGHEQFF.

The chain joins TRBV29-1 to TRBJ1-2; D is unclear. Germline V gives CDR1 SQVTM, CDR2 ANQGSEA. The length of the CDR3 is 11 residues. Trimming left V 4 bases short and J 4 bases short, with 7 bases between. The CDR3 DNA reads TGCAGCGTTGCAAGCTCCTATGGCTACACCTTC. Translating it yields CSVASSYGYTF.

V is TRBV20-1 and J is TRBJ2-5; TRBD2 might be the D (5 bases). The J call could be wrong; TRBJ2-7 is a better fit for the DNA end. Germline V CDR1 and CDR2: DFQATT, SNEGSKA (reference sequence). This CDR3 is built from 12 residues. CDR3 sequence reads: CSPSRGSDEQYF. The CDR3 nucleotides are TGCAGTCCCTCCCGAGGGAGTGACGAGCAGTACTTC.

Ten or more counts support this clonotype. For the CDR3, the DNA is TGTGCCAGCACCCGGAATCTGGGGGTGAACACTGAAGCTTTCTTT. This codes for CASTRNLGVNTEAFF. J is TRBJ1-1 and V is TRBV25-1, with D perhaps TRBD1 (5 bases). Germline loops: CDR1 MGHDK, CDR2 SYGVNS. Trimming left V 7 bases short and J 0 bases short, with 15 bases between. CDR3 length equals 15 residues.

V usage is TRBV6-2 or TRBV6-3 and J usage is TRBJ2-1; D perhaps matches TRBD2 (6 bases). The germline V and J ends were trimmed by 4 bases and 6 bases, with 19 bases remaining between them. CDR1 and CDR2 from the germline V gene are MNHEY and SVGEGT. The CDR3 is 16 residues long. The DNA of the CDR3 is TGTGCCAGCAGTTCTCTTCGACTAGTTTGGGCCAATGAGCAGTTCTTC. Its protein product is CASSSLRLVWANEQFF.

The genes are TRBV18 and TRBJ2-7; 8 nucleotides line up with TRBD1. The CDR3 contains 14 residues. CDR1 is KGHSH, CDR2 LQKENI, per germline. With V trimmed by 1 base and J by 6 bases, 5 bases remained unmatched. The DNA for the CDR3 is TGTGCCAGCTCACCACGACAGGGGAAGCGCGAGCAGTACTTC. Its protein product is CASSPRQGKREQYF.

This clonotype has a handful of counts. The chain is built from TRBV6-5 and TRBJ1-5; no definite D call. Germline V gene sequence: CDR1 MNHEY, CDR2 SVGAGI. Trimming stripped 8 bases from V and 10 bases from J, with 21 bases between. This CDR3 is 14 amino acids long. CDR3 nucleotide sequence: TGTGCCAGCTCAAACCTTCAAAAAACGGGCCCCCAGCATTTT. Translating it yields CASSNLQKTGPQHF.

The genes are TRBV7-3 and TRBJ2-7; 9 bases are shared with TRBD2. The CDR3 is 15 residues long. Germline V gene lookup returns CDR1 SGHTA and CDR2 FQGTGA. Unmatched junction bases numbered 10, after V lost 5 bases and J lost 5 bases. The CDR3 coding sequence is TGTGCCAGCAGCCAAATGGGACTAGCTGACAACGAGCAGTACTTC. Translation: CASSQMGLADNEQYF.

The chain is built from TRBV30 and TRBJ2-5; possibly TRBD1 for D (5 bases). CDR3 length: 12 amino acids. The ends were cut back, 2 bases at V and 12 bases at J, with 16 bases in the middle. The germline V gene encodes CDR1 GTSNPN and CDR2 SVGIG (reference sequence). The CDR3 DNA sequence: TGTGCCTGGAGTCCCACAGGACCCCTAAAGTACTTC. Its translation: CAWSPTGPLKYF.

V gene TRBV4-3 combines with J gene TRBJ2-1, with D possibly being TRBD1 (6 bases). The germline V gene has CDR1 LGHNA and CDR2 YSLEER. V was shortened by 0 bases and J by 9 bases, with 12 bases between the two germline ends. The CDR3 spans 14 residues. The CDR3 here is CASSQEWTEREQFF. Written as DNA, the CDR3 is TGCGCCAGCAGCCAAGAATGGACAGAGCGTGAGCAGTTCTTC.

The sample holds a few counts of this clonotype. The chain joins TRBV6-6 to TRBJ2-1, with 11 bases fitting TRBD2. Germline CDR1 MNHNY, CDR2 SVGAGI (reference sequence). The CDR3 runs to 14 residues. The V gene end was trimmed by 2 bases and the J gene end by 9 bases; junction bases not matched to a gene: 3. The CDR3 region has the DNA TGTGCCAGCAGTTACGCGACTAGCGGGACTGAGCAGTTCTTC. It specifies CASSYATSGTEQFF.

This clonotype has just a few counts. The chain employs TRBV5-5 and TRBJ1-1; no firm D call. Germline-derived CDR1 and CDR2 are SGHKS and YYEKEE (reference sequence). The CDR3 loop spans 14 amino acids. Trimming left V 2 bases short and J 4 bases short, with 12 bases between. The CDR3 DNA reads TGTGCCAGCAGCTTCGGGAGCATGGGCACTGAAGCTTTCTTT. Encoded protein: CASSFGSMGTEAFF.

This clonotype was counted only a few times. The V call is TRBV20-1, the J call TRBJ2-3; 8 positions agree with TRBD2. Germline CDR1 reads DFQATT; CDR2 reads SNEGSKA (reference sequence). V lost 3 bases, J lost 1 base, and 3 bases stayed unmatched. CDR3 length: 14 residues. For the CDR3, the DNA is TGCAGTGCTAGTCCTAGCGGGCGCACAGATACGCAGTATTTT. This gives the protein CSASPSGRTDTQYF.

The genes are TRBV12-3 or TRBV12-4 and TRBJ2-1; D might be TRBD2 (6 bases). Trimming cost V 0 bases and J 2 bases, with 23 bases left between them. The CDR3 has 20 residues. The CDR3 nucleotides are TGTGCCAGCAGTTTAGCGCTAAGGGGAAGTAGCGGATGGGCCTACAATGAGCAGTTCTTC. Translating gives CASSLALRGSSGWAYNEQFF.

This clonotype has more than one count but fewer than ten. V and J are TRBV4-1 and TRBJ2-1, with 9 bases fitting TRBD2. Per the germline V gene, CDR1 is MGHRA and CDR2 is YSYEKL. V was pared by 3 bases and J by 7 bases, with 10 bases of the junction left unmatched. CDR3 length: 16 amino acids. CDR3: CASSHTLAGLVNEQFF. CDR3 nucleotides: TGCGCCAGCAGCCACACACTAGCGGGCTTAGTTAATGAGCAGTTCTTC.

This chain connects TRBV24-1 to TRBJ2-7; D is undetermined. The V and J ends lost 11 bases and 3 bases respectively, with 7 bases between them. The CDR3 extends over 10 amino acids. The germline V gene encodes CDR1 KGHDR and CDR2 SFDVKD. The CDR3 region is CAIQDYEQYF. CDR3 DNA sequence: TGTGCCATCCAAGACTACGAGCAGTACTTC.

In this sample, this clonotype turned up many times. V and J are TRBV9 and TRBJ1-1; 7 bases fit TRBD1. V was clipped by 6 bases and J by 1 base; unmatched bases: 3. The CDR3 is 13 residues long. Germline values: CDR1 SGDLS, CDR2 YYNGEE. CDR3 region: CASNRQGNTEAFF. CDR3 DNA: TGTGCCAGCAACCGACAGGGGAACACTGAAGCTTTCTTT.

This clonotype was recorded once. The gene calls are TRBV27 and TRBJ2-2; 7 bases map to TRBD2. This CDR3 region has 16 residues. Unmatched junction bases numbered 6, after V lost 2 bases and J lost 3 bases. Germline V CDR1 and CDR2: MNHEY, SMNVEV (reference sequence). CDR3 in amino acids: CASSLGRERDTGELFF. CDR3 DNA: TGTGCCAGCAGTTTAGGGCGGGAGCGCGACACCGGGGAGCTGTTTTTT.

This rearrangement joins TRBV24-1 to TRBJ1-2; D unresolved. There are 13 residues in the CDR3. Deletions cut 7 bases from V and 1 base from J, with 9 bases between. In germline, CDR1 is KGHDR, CDR2 SFDVKD. The CDR3 reads CATRAADNYGYTF. The DNA for the CDR3 is TGTGCCACCAGGGCAGCGGATAACTATGGCTACACCTTC.

This chain uses TRBV20-1 with TRBJ2-3; 9 positions agree with TRBD2. Germline V gene lookup returns CDR1 DFQATT and CDR2 SNEGSKA (reference sequence). This CDR3 has 17 residues. V lost 0 bases to trimming and J lost 1 base; unmatched junction nucleotides: 8. The CDR3 nucleotides read TGCAGTGCTAGAGATAAGGGACTAGCCTTCCGCACAGATACGCAGTATTTT. Its translation: CSARDKGLAFRTDTQYF.

The rearrangement uses TRBV9 and TRBJ1-2, with 7 bases fitting TRBD1. The CDR3 covers 14 residues. Germline assignment: CDR1 SGDLS and CDR2 YYNGEE. The V and J ends lost 0 bases and 2 bases, in that order; junction bases with no gene match: 1. CDR3: CASSVATGNYGYTF. In DNA, the CDR3 is TGTGCCAGCAGCGTAGCGACAGGGAACTATGGCTACACCTTC. The variable domain in full, completed from reference TRBV9 and TRBJ1-2, reads DSGVTQTPKHLITATGQRVTLRCSPRSGDLSVYWYQQSLDQGLQFLIQYYNGEERAKGNILERFSAQQFPDLHSELNLSSLELGDSALYFCASSVATGNYGYTFGSGTRLTVV.

The sample holds a few counts of this clonotype. The chain joins TRBV20-1 to TRBJ1-2; D call uncertain. Trimming shortened V by 0 bases and J by 4 bases, and 12 bases separated the two germline ends. Per the germline V gene, CDR1 is DFQATT and CDR2 is SNEGSKA (reference sequence). The CDR3 runs 14 residues. As DNA, the CDR3 is TGCAGTGCTAGAGAAAGTGGGAGAGTCTATGGCTACACCTTC. Its translation: CSARESGRVYGYTF.

This clonotype was counted between two and nine times. The V gene is TRBV20-1, the J gene TRBJ2-5; TRBD2 agrees at 7 bases. The CDR3 has 13 residues. V lost 6 bases, J lost 1 base, and 5 bases stayed unmatched. CDR1 is DFQATT and CDR2 is SNEGSKA in the germline V gene (reference sequence). This CDR3 reads CSAELAPQETQYF. The CDR3 DNA is TGCAGTGCCGAACTAGCGCCCCAAGAGACCCAGTACTTC.

This clonotype was seen more than once but under ten times. The V gene is TRBV13, the J gene TRBJ2-4; 8 nucleotides match TRBD1. This CDR3 has 13 amino acids. The germline V gene encodes CDR1 PRHDT and CDR2 FYEKMQ (reference sequence). The trim removed 5 bases at V and 11 bases at J, leaving 8 bases unmatched. CDR3 protein: CASSPVTGGFQYF. The CDR3, as DNA: TGTGCCAGCAGCCCTGTTACAGGGGGTTTTCAGTACTTC.